This is a list of T cell receptor beta chains from one sample in a study of molecular identifiers for immune sequencing clone quantification. One entry per CDR3 protein, called by TCRdb with MiXCR from the PCR reads. The sample consists of under 600,000 distinct CDR3 sequences, roughly 24% of them appearing once. Sequenced material: naive CD8+ T cells from blood, with Jurkat cell RNA spiked in. Receptors were obtained from a human donor in good health. Some libraries in this study had Jurkat cell RNA spiked in. Each CDR3 is given with its conserved first and last residue. A D gene is named only where the DNA matches it firmly. Clone size, where shown, is once, few, many, or a class for clones that have expanded.

j_call,clone_size,v_call,d_call,cdr3_aa,cdr3_nt
TRBJ2-1,few,TRBV14,TRBD2,CASSQDTSGRMYEQFF,TGTGCCAGCAGCCAAGATACGAGCGGGAGGATGTATGAGCAGTTCTTC
TRBJ2-1,-,TRBV30,-,CACSGLANEQFF,TGTGCCTGCTCGGGACTGGCTAATGAGCAGTTCTTC
TRBJ2-2,-,TRBV11-2,TRBD1,CASSGQANTGELFF,TGTGCCAGCTCCGGACAGGCGAACACCGGGGAGCTGTTTTTT
TRBJ2-7,many,TRBV27,-,CASRAGMLYEQYF,TGTGCCAGCAGGGCCGGGATGCTCTACGAGCAGTACTTC
TRBJ2-4,many,TRBV24-1,TRBD2,CATSGAGENIQYF,TGTGCCACCAGCGGGGCGGGGGAAAACATTCAGTACTTC
TRBJ1-4,many,TRBV4-3,-,CASSQDRTGTAEKLFF,TGCGCCAGCAGCCAAGATCGTACGGGAACAGCTGAAAAACTGTTTTTT
TRBJ1-5,few,TRBV19,-,CASADNPPGQPQHF,TGTGCCAGTGCAGACAACCCTCCAGGTCAGCCCCAGCATTTT
TRBJ1-1,-,TRBV28,TRBD1,CASSESGGDNTEAFF,TGTGCCAGCAGTGAGTCAGGGGGAGATAACACTGAAGCTTTCTTT
TRBJ2-7,few,TRBV20-1,-,CSASPGLYGQYF,TGCAGTGCCTCCCCGGGACTGTACGGGCAGTACTTC
TRBJ2-7,many,TRBV6-5,TRBD2,CASRTGTSGSYEQYF,TGTGCCAGCAGAACGGGGACTAGCGGGAGTTACGAGCAGTACTTC
TRBJ2-3,-,TRBV7-7,TRBD2,CASSDTSGGPGTDTQYF,TGTGCCAGCAGCGACACTAGCGGGGGACCCGGCACAGATACGCAGTATTTT
TRBJ2-3,-,TRBV9,TRBD2,CASSVAGLAGELTTDTQYF,TGTGCCAGCAGCGTAGCGGGACTAGCGGGAGAATTAACCACAGATACGCAGTATTTT
TRBJ2-3,few,TRBV7-9,TRBD2,CASSLVASGVYTDTQYF,TGTGCCAGCAGCTTAGTTGCTAGCGGGGTCTACACAGATACGCAGTATTTT
TRBJ2-4,many,TRBV29-1,-,CSVKEGDLEYF,TGCAGCGTTAAGGAGGGGGACCTGGAGTACTTC
TRBJ2-7,few,TRBV7-9,-,CATTGEDSYEQYF,TGTGCCACCACGGGGGAGGACTCCTACGAGCAGTACTTC
TRBJ1-3,many,TRBV5-1,-,CASSPWSTIHSGNTIYF,TGCGCCAGCAGCCCATGGAGCACCATTCACTCTGGAAACACCATATATTTT
TRBJ2-7,-,TRBV7-3,TRBD2,CASSFLAGEAYEQYF,TGTGCCAGCAGCTTCCTAGCGGGAGAGGCCTACGAGCAGTACTTC
TRBJ1-4,few,TRBV18,-,CASSPLRDPTNEKLFF,TGTGCCAGCTCACCACTGAGGGATCCAACTAATGAAAAACTGTTTTTT
TRBJ2-7,-,TRBV11-3,TRBD2,CASSSSSGSEQYF,TGTGCCAGCAGCTCGAGTAGCGGGAGCGAGCAGTACTTC
TRBJ2-2,-,TRBV20-1,-,CSASLLGELFF,TGCAGTGCTAGTCTGTTAGGGGAGCTGTTTTTT
TRBJ1-1,-,TRBV7-9,TRBD1,CASSINRGHTEAFF,TGTGCCAGCAGCATCAACAGGGGGCATACTGAAGCTTTCTTT
TRBJ1-4,many,TRBV6-6,TRBD1,CASSSTGMNEKLFF,TGTGCCAGCAGTTCGACAGGGATGAATGAAAAACTGTTTTTT
TRBJ1-5,few,TRBV27,-,CASGWPQHF,TGTGCCAGCGGCTGGCCCCAGCATTTT
TRBJ1-6,once,TRBV11-2,TRBD1,CASSLAGGTGYNSPLHF,TGTGCCAGCAGCTTAGCGGGGGGGACAGGTTATAATTCCCCCCTCCACTTT
TRBJ1-2,few,TRBV3-1,-,CASSLSLTDYYGYTF,TGTGCCAGCAGCCTAAGCTTGACAGACTACTATGGCTACACCTTC
TRBJ2-5,-,TRBV3-1,-,CASSPLTEETRYF,TGTGCCAGCAGCCCCTTAACTGAGGAGACCCGGTACTTC
TRBJ1-1,-,TRBV27,-,CASSLSGRGLPEAFF,TGTGCCAGCAGTTTATCTGGCAGGGGATTACCTGAAGCTTTCTTT
TRBJ2-2,-,TRBV7-9,TRBD2,CASGVTSVELFF,TGTGCCAGCGGGGTGACTAGCGTAGAGCTGTTTTTT
TRBJ2-7,many,TRBV20-1,TRBD2,CSARDPSGKPYEQYF,TGCAGTGCTAGAGATCCTAGCGGCAAACCCTACGAGCAGTACTTC
TRBJ2-6,-,TRBV19,-,CASSMGSGANVLTF,TGTGCCAGTAGTATGGGGTCCGGGGCCAACGTCCTGACTTTC
TRBJ2-7,many,TRBV7-9,TRBD2,CASSAGTSSGDEQYF,TGTGCCAGCAGCGCTGGGACTAGCTCAGGAGACGAGCAGTACTTC
TRBJ2-1,-,TRBV9,-,CASSEGTEQFF,TGTGCCAGCAGCGAGGGTACTGAGCAGTTCTTC
TRBJ2-3,-,TRBV11-2,-,CASSPVTDTQYF,TGTGCCAGCAGCCCCGTCACAGATACGCAGTATTTT
TRBJ2-1,-,TRBV24-1,-,CATSDYHEQFF,TGTGCCACCAGTGATTACCATGAGCAGTTCTTC
TRBJ2-2,-,TRBV15,TRBD2,CATSPEGTSGGRTGELFF,TGTGCCACCAGCCCGGAGGGGACTAGCGGGGGGCGGACCGGGGAGCTGTTTTTT
TRBJ1-2,few,TRBV19,-,CASCFSTAWGYAF,TGTGCCAGTTGCTTCTCGACGGCTTGGGGCTACGCCTTC
TRBJ2-2,-,TRBV19,-,CASSPAFGELFF,TGTGCCAGTAGTCCAGCTTTCGGGGAGCTGTTTTTT
TRBJ2-7,few,TRBV2,TRBD2,CASKPSSGGLHYEQYF,TGTGCCAGCAAGCCGTCTAGCGGGGGCCTTCACTACGAGCAGTACTTC
TRBJ2-2,many,TRBV9,-,CASSRNTGELFF,TGTGCCAGCAGCCGGAACACCGGGGAGCTGTTTTTT
TRBJ2-3,few,TRBV5-6,TRBD2,CASSLGAGGFEDTQYF,TGTGCCAGCAGCTTGGGAGCGGGGGGGTTTGAAGATACGCAGTATTTT
TRBJ2-3,few,TRBV9,TRBD2,CASGSLAGGTDTQYF,TGTGCCAGCGGATCACTAGCGGGGGGCACAGATACGCAGTATTTT
TRBJ2-7,-,TRBV10-3,-,CAISEPIVEGAEQYF,TGTGCCATCAGTGAGCCGATAGTTGAAGGGGCCGAGCAGTACTTC
TRBJ2-1,few,TRBV19,TRBD2,CASSNDAGGRWEQFF,TGTGCCAGTTCAAATGACGCGGGAGGGAGATGGGAGCAGTTCTTC
TRBJ2-7,few,TRBV6-2/TRBV6-3,-,CASSVREPYEQYF,TGTGCCAGCAGCGTACGCGAGCCCTACGAGCAGTACTTC